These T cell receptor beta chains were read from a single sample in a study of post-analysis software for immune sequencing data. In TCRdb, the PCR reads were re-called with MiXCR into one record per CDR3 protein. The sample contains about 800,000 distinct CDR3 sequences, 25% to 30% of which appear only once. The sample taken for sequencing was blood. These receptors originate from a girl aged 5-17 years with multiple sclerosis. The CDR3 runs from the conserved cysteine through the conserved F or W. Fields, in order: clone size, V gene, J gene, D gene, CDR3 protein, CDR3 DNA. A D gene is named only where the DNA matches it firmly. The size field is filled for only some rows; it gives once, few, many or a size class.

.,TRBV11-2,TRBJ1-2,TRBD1,CASSRAGGYGYTF,TGTGCCAGCAGCCGCGCAGGGGGATATGGCTACACCTTC
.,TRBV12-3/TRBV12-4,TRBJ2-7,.,CASSPFGANSYEQYF,TGTGCCAGCAGCCCTTTCGGGGCCAACTCCTACGAGCAGTACTTC
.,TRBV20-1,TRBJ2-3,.,CRGESGTDTQYF,TGCAGGGGAGAGAGCGGCACAGATACGCAGTATTTT
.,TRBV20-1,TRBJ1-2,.,CSARVEGPNYGYTF,TGCAGTGCTAGGGTCGAGGGACCGAACTATGGCTACACCTTC
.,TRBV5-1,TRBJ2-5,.,CASSLGRPEETQYF,TGCGCCAGCAGCTTGGGCAGGCCCGAAGAGACCCAGTACTTC
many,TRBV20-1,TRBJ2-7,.,CSARAEVASEQYF,TGCAGTGCTAGAGCCGAGGTGGCTAGCGAGCAGTACTTC
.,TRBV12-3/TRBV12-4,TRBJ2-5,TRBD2,CASRNPLAGVGNEQYF,TGTGCCAGCAGAAACCCACTAGCGGGTGTGGGGAATGAGCAGTACTTC
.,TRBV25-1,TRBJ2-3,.,CASSESASASTDTQYF,TGTGCCAGCAGTGAATCCGCTAGCGCGTCCACAGATACGCAGTATTTT
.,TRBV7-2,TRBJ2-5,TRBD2,CASSLTSGREETQYF,TGTGCCAGCAGCTTAACTAGCGGGAGGGAAGAGACCCAGTACTTC
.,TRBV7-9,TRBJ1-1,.,CASSLNERAFF,TGTGCCAGCAGTTTAAACGAACGAGCTTTCTTT
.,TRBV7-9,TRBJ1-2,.,CASSLPGLYGYTF,TGTGCCAGCAGCTTACCAGGGTTGTATGGCTACACCTTC
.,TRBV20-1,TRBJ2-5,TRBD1,CSATTGDAQYF,TGCAGTGCGACGACAGGGGATGCTCAGTACTTC
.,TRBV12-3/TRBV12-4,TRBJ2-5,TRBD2,CASSSAPSGEETQYF,TGTGCCAGCAGTTCAGCTCCTAGCGGGGAAGAGACCCAGTACTTC
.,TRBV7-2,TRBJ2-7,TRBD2,CASSSPGLAFYEQYF,TGTGCCAGCAGCTCGCCGGGACTAGCCTTCTACGAGCAGTACTTC
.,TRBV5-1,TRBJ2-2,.,CASSLVTGGGGELFF,TGCGCCAGCAGCTTGGTGACCGGAGGCGGCGGGGAGCTGTTTTTT
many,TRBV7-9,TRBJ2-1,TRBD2,CASSPSLTSNTVKEQFF,TGTGCCAGCAGTCCCAGCCTGACTAGCAACACGGTTAAAGAGCAGTTCTTC
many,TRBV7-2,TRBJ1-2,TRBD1,CASSLDRVGYTF,TGTGCCAGCAGCCTGGACAGGGTTGGCTACACCTTC
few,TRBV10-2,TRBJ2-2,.,CASSESWAGAQNTGELFF,TGCGCCAGCAGTGAGTCTTGGGCGGGGGCCCAGAACACCGGGGAGCTGTTTTTT
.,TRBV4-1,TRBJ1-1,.,CASSQGSEQLNTEAFF,TGCGCCAGCAGCCAAGGATCCGAACAGCTGAACACTGAAGCTTTCTTT
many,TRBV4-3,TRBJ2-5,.,CASSQDTSKETQYF,TGCGCCAGCAGCCAAGATACAAGTAAAGAGACCCAGTACTTC
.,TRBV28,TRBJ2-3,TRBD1,CASSLGQGIRDTQYF,TGTGCCAGCAGTTTGGGACAGGGGATCAGGGATACGCAGTATTTT
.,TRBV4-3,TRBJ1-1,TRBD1,CASSQDTGGLYGTEAFF,TGCGCCAGCAGCCAAGACACAGGGGGTTTGTATGGGACTGAAGCTTTCTTT
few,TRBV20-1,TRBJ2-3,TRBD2,CSAPPSGGSDTQYF,TGCAGTGCTCCCCCTAGCGGGGGTTCAGATACGCAGTATTTT
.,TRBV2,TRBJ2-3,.,CASSSIRSTDTQYF,TGTGCCAGCAGTTCCATTAGAAGCACAGATACGCAGTATTTT
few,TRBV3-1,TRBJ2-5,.,CASSQGQGTQYF,TGTGCCAGCAGCCAGGGTCAAGGGACCCAGTACTTC
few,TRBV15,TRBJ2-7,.,CATSREYSKLAQPHEQYF,TGTGCCACCAGCAGAGAGTACTCAAAACTAGCTCAGCCCCACGAGCAGTACTTC
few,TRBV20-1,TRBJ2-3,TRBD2,CSADFGGTGGDTQYF,TGCAGTGCTGACTTCGGGGGAACGGGGGGGGATACGCAGTATTTT
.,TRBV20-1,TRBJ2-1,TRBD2,CRRLAPIYNEQFF,TGCAGGAGACTAGCGCCGATCTACAATGAGCAGTTCTTC
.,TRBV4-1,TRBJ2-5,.,CASSLMGVGAQTQYF,TGCGCCAGCAGCCTAATGGGAGTTGGGGCGCAGACCCAGTACTTC
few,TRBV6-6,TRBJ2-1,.,CASSYSIGNEQFF,TGTGCCAGCAGTTACTCGATTGGGAATGAGCAGTTCTTC
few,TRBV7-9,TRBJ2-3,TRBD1,CASSLEETGGTDTQYF,TGTGCCAGCAGCTTGGAAGAAACAGGGGGCACAGATACGCAGTATTTT
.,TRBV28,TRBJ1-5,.,CASSFRGGGQPQHF,TGTGCCAGCAGTTTTCGTGGGGGCGGGCAGCCCCAGCATTTT
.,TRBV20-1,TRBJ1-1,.,CSAREAGSATEAFF,TGCAGTGCTAGAGAGGCAGGGTCGGCCACTGAAGCTTTCTTT
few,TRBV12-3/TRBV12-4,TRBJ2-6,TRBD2,CASSPRGLGVSGANVLTF,TGTGCCAGCAGTCCTCGAGGACTAGGGGTCTCTGGGGCCAACGTCCTGACTTTC
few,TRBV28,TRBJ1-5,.,CASTRDAVDQPQHF,TGTGCCAGCACCAGGGACGCGGTCGATCAGCCCCAGCATTTT
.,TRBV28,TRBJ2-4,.,CASRQGLAKNIQYF,TGTGCCAGCAGACAGGGTCTAGCCAAAAACATTCAGTACTTC
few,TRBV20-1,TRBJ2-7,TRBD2,CSAAGLAVREEQYF,TGCAGTGCCGCGGGACTAGCGGTTCGGGAGGAGCAGTACTTC
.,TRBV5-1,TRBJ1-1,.,CASSLARQHREVNTEAFF,TGCGCCAGCAGCCTGGCACGACAACATCGGGAGGTGAACACTGAAGCTTTCTTT
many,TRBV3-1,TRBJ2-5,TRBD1,CASSRDRGPQETQYF,TGTGCCAGCAGCCGGGACAGGGGGCCCCAAGAGACCCAGTACTTC
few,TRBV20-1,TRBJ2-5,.,CSATPSGYEQYF,.
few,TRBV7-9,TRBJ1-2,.,CASSSDGTRRYGYTF,TGTGCCAGCAGCTCTGACGGGACACGACGCTATGGCTACACCTTC
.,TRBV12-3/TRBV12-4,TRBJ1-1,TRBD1,CASSPDRGPIGGTLNTEAFF,TGTGCCAGCAGTCCCGACAGGGGGCCGATCGGAGGTACTTTGAACACTGAAGCTTTCTTT
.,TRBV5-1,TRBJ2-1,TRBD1,CASSLDPGQGKFF,TGCGCCAGCAGCTTGGATCCGGGACAGGGGAAGTTCTTC
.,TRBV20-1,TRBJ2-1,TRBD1,CSATPYGTGDEQFF,TGCAGTGCTACCCCGTACGGTACAGGGGATGAGCAGTTCTTC
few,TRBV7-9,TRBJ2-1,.,CASSAWSGLAFF,TGTGCCAGCAGCGCCTGGAGCGGGTTGGCGTTCTTC
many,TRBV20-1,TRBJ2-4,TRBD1,CSAPETGYYIQYF,TGCAGTGCTCCTGAGACAGGGTATTACATTCAGTACTTC
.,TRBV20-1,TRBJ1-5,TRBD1,CSARDFGTGNQPQHF,TGCAGTGCTAGAGATTTCGGGACAGGGAATCAGCCCCAGCATTTT
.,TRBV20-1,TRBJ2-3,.,CSARDRVGGLRDTQYF,TGCAGTGCTAGAGATCGCGTCGGAGGGTTACGGGATACGCAGTATTTT